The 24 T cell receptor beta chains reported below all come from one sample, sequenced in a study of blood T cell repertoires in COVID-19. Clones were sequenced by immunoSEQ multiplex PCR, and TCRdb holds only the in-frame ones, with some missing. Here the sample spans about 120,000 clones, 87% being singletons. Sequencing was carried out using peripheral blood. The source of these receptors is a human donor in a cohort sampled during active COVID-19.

DNA for the CDR3: TGCAGTACCCGACGGGTCTACGAGCAGTACTTC. It codes for CSTRRVYEQYF. The chain links TRBV20-1 to TRBJ2-7; D unresolved. Trimming removed 8 bases at V and 3 bases at J, with 11 bases between. The germline V gene has CDR1 DFQATT and CDR2 SNEGSKA (reference sequence). The CDR3 sequence is 11 residues long.

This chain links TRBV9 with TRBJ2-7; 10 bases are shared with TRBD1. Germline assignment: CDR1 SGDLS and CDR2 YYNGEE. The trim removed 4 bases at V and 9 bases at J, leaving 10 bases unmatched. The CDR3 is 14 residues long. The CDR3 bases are TGTGCCAGCAGCATCGGTGGGGACAGGGGTTTGCAGTACTTC. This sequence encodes CASSIGGDRGLQYF. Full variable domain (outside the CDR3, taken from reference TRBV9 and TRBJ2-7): DSGVTQTPKHLITATGQRVTLRCSPRSGDLSVYWYQQSLDQGLQFLIQYYNGEERAKGNILERFSAQQFPDLHSELNLSSLELGDSALYFCASSIGGDRGLQYFGPGTRLTVT.

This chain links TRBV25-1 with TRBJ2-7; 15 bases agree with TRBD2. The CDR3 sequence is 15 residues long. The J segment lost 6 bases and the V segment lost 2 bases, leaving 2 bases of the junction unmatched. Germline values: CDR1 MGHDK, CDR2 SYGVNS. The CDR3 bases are TGTGCCAGCAGTGAAAGGACTAGCGGGAGGGGCGAGCAGTACTTC. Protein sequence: CASSERTSGRGEQYF.

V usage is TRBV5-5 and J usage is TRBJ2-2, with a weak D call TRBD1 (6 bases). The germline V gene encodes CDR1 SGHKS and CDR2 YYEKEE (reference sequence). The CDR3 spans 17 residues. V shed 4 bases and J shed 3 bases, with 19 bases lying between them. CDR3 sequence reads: CASSLSTGIRYTGELFF. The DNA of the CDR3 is TGTGCCAGCAGCCTTTCGACAGGCATTAGGTACACCGGGGAGCTGTTTTTT.

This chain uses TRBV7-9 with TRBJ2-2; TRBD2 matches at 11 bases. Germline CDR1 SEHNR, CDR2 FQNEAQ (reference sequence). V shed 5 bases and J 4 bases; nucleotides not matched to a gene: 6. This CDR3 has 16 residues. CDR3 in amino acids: CASSPGTSGPTGELFF. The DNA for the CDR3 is TGTGCCAGCAGCCCAGGGACTAGCGGACCCACCGGGGAGCTGTTTTTT. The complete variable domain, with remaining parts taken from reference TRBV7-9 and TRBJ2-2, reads DTGVSQNPRHKITKRGQNVTFRCDPISEHNRLYWYRQTLGQGPEFLTYFQNEAQLEKSRLLSDRFSAERPKGSFSTLEIQRTEQGDSAMYLCASSPGTSGPTGELFFGEGSRLTVL.

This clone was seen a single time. The CDR3 is CASSFNSGSSDTQYF. CDR3 nucleotide sequence: TGTGCCAGCAGCTTCAATAGCGGGAGCTCAGATACGCAGTATTTT. The chain links TRBV11-2 to TRBJ2-3; 9 bases are a match to TRBD2. This CDR3 has 15 residues. After removal of 3 bases from V and 4 bases from J, the junction contained 5 bases not matched to a gene. The germline CDR1 and CDR2 sequences are SGHAT and FQNNGV.

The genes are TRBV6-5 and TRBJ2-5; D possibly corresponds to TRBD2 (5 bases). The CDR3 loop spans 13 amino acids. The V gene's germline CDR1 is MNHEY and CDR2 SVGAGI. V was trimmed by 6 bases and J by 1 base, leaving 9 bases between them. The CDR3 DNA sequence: TGTGCCAGCAGACGACGGGGCCAAGAGACCCAGTACTTC. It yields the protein CASRRRGQETQYF.

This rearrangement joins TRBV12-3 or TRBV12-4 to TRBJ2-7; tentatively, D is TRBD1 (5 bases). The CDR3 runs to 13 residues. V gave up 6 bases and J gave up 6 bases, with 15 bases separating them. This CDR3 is CASSLRGGPEQYF. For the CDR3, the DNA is TGTGCCAGCAGCTTAAGGGGTGGTCCCGAGCAGTACTTC.

As DNA, the CDR3 is TGTGCCAGCACCCCCGACCCGGAAACTAGCGGGCACCAGTTCTTC. Amino acid sequence: CASTPDPETSGHQFF. V gene TRBV11-2 combines with J gene TRBJ2-1, with 9 positions matching TRBD2. Germline CDR1 reads SGHAT; CDR2 reads FQNNGV. The CDR3 is 15 amino acids. V was clipped by 7 bases and J by 13 bases; unmatched bases: 17.

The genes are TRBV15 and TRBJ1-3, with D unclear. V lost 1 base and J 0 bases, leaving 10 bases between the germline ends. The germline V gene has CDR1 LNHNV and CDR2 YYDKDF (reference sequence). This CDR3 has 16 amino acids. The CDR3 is CATSRGSLSSGNTIYF. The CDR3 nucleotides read TGTGCCACCAGCAGAGGTTCCCTGAGCTCTGGAAACACCATATATTTT.

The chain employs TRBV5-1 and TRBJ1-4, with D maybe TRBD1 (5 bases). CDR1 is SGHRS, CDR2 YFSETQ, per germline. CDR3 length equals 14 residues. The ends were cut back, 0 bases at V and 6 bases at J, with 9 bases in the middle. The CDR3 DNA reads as TGCGCCAGCAGCTTGGGCAGGGTCGATGAAAAACTGTTTTTT. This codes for CASSLGRVDEKLFF.

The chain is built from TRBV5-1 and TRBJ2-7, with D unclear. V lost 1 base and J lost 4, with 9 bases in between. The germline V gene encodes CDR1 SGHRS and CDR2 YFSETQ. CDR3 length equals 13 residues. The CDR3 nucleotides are TGCGCCAGCAGCTTGCAGTCCGGGTACGAGCAGTACTTC. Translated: CASSLQSGYEQYF.

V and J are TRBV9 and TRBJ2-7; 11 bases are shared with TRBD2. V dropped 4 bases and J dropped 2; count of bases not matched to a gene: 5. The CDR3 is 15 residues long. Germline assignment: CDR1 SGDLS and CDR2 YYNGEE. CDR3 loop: CASSPRTSGPYEQYF. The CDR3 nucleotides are TGTGCCAGCAGCCCAAGGACTAGCGGGCCCTACGAGCAGTACTTC.

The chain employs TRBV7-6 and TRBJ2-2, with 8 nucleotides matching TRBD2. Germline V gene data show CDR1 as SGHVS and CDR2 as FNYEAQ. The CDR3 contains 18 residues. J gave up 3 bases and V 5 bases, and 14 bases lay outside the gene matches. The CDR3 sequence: CASSPGERGPHHTGELFF. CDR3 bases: TGTGCCAGCAGCCCAGGGGAGCGGGGGCCACACCACACCGGGGAGCTGTTTTTT.

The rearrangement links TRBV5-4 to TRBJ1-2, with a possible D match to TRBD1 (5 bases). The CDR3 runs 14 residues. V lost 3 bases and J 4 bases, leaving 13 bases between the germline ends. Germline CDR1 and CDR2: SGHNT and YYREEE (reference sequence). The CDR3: CASSYPGSGYGYTF. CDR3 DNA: TGTGCCAGCAGCTATCCAGGGTCGGGCTATGGCTACACCTTC.

The CDR3 reads CASSHRDRGYNEQFF. As DNA, the CDR3 is TGTGCCAGCAGCCATCGGGACAGGGGGTACAATGAGCAGTTCTTC. The chain is built from TRBV5-4 and TRBJ2-1, with 11 bases lining up with TRBD1. The germline CDR1 and CDR2 sequences are SGHNT and YYREEE (reference sequence). J gave up 4 bases and V 4 bases, and 4 bases lay outside the gene matches. The CDR3 runs 15 residues.

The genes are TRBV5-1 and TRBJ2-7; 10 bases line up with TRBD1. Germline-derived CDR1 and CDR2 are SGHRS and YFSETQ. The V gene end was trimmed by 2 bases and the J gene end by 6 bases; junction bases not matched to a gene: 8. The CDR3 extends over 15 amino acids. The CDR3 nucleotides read TGCGCCAGCAGCTTTACCGGGACAGGGGTTCCCGAGCAGTACTTC. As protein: CASSFTGTGVPEQYF.

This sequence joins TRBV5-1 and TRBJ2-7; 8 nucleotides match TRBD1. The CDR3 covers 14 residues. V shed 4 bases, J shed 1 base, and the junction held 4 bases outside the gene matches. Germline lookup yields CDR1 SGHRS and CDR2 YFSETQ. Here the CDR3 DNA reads TGCGCCAGCAGCCGAACAGGGGGATCCTACGAGCAGTACTTC. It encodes CASSRTGGSYEQYF.

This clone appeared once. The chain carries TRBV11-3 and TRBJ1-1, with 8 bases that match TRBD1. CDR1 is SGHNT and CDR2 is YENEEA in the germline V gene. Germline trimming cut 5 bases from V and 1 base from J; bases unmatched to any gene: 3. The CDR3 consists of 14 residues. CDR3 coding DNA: TGTGCCAGCAGCGAAGACAGGGGGAACACTGAAGCTTTCTTT. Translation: CASSEDRGNTEAFF.

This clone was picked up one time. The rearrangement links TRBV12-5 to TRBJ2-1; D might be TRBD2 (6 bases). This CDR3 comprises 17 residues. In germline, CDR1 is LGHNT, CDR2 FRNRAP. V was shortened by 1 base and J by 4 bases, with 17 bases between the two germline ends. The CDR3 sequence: CASGLEMGGRPYNEQFF. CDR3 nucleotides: TGTGCTAGTGGTTTGGAAATGGGTGGGAGGCCTTACAATGAGCAGTTCTTC. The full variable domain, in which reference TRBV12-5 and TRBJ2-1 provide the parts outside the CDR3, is DARVTQTPRHKVTEMGQEVTMRCQPILGHNTVFWYRQTMMQGLELLAYFRNRAPLDDSGMPKDRFSAEMPDATLATLKIQPSEPRDSAVYFCASGLEMGGRPYNEQFFGPGTRLTVL.

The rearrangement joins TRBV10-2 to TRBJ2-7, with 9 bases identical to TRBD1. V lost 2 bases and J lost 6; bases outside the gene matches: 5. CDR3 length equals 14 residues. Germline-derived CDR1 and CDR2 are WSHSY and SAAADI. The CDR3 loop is CASSEDGTGTEQYF. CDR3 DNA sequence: TGCGCCAGCAGTGAGGATGGGACAGGGACCGAGCAGTACTTC.

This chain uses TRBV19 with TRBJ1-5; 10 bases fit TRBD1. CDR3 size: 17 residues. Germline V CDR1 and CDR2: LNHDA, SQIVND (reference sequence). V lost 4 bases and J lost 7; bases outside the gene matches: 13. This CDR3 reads CASSKLAGTGEGQPQHF. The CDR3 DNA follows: TGTGCCAGTAGTAAATTAGCTGGGACAGGGGAGGGACAGCCCCAGCATTTT.

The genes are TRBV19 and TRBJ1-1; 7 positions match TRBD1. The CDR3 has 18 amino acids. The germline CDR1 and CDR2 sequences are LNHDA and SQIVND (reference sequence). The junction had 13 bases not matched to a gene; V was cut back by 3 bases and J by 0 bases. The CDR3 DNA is TGTGCCAGTAGTATGGGACAGCAAATCAGTCTGGTGAACACTGAAGCTTTCTTT. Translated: CASSMGQQISLVNTEAFF.

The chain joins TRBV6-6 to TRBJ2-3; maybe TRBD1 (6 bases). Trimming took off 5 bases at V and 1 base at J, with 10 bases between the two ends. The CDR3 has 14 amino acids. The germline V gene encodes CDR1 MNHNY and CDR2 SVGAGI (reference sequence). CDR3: CASSGGLGTDTQYF. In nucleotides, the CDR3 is TGTGCCAGCAGTGGGGGCTTGGGCACAGATACGCAGTATTTT.